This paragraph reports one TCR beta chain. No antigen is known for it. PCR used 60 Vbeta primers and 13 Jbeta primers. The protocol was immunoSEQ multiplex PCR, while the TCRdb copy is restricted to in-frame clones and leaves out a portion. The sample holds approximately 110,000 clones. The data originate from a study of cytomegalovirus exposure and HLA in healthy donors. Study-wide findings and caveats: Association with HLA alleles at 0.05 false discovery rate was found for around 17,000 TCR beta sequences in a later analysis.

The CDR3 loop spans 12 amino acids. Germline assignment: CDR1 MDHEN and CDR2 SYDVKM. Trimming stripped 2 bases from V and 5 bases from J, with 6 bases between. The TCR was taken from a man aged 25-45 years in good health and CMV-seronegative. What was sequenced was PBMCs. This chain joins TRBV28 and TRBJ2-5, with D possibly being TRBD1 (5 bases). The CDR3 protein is CASSLRGETQYF. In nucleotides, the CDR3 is TGTGCCAGCAGTTTAAGGGGTGAGACCCAGTACTTC.